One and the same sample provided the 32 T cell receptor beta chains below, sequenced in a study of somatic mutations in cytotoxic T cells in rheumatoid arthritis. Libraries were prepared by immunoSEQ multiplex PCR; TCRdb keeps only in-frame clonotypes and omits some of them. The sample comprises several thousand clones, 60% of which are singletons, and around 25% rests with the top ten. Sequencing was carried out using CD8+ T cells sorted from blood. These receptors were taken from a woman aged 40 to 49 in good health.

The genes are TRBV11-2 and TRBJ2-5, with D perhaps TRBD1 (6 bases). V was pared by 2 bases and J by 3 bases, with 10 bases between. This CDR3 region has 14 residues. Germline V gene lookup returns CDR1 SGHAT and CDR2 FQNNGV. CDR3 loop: CASSLIPGEETQYF. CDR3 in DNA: TGTGCCAGCAGCTTAATTCCAGGGGAAGAGACCCAGTACTTC.

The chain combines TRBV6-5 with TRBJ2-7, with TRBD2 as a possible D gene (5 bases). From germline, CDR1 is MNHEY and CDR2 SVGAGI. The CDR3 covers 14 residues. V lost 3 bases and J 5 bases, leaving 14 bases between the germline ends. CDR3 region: CASSYKGDVDEQYF. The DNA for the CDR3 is TGTGCCAGCAGTTATAAGGGAGATGTGGACGAGCAGTACTTC.

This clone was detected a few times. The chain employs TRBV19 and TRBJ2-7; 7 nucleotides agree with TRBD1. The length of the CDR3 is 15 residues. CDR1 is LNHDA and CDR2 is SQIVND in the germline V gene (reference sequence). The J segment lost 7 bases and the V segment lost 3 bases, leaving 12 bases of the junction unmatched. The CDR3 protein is CASSIVAGGFLEQYF. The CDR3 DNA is TGTGCCAGTAGTATTGTCGCAGGGGGATTTCTGGAGCAGTACTTC.

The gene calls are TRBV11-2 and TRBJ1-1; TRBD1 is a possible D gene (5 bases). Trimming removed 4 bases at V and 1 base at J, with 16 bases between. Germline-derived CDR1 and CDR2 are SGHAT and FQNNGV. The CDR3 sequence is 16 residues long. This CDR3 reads CASSYPRVEWNTEAFF. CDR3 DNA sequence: TGTGCCAGCAGCTACCCCAGGGTGGAATGGAACACTGAAGCTTTCTTT.

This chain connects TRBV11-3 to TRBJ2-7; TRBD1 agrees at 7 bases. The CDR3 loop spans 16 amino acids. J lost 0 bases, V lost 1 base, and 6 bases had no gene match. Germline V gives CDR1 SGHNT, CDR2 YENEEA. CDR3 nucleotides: TGTGCCAGCAGCTTAGGGTGGGACAGCGTCTCCTACGAGCAGTACTTC. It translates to CASSLGWDSVSYEQYF.

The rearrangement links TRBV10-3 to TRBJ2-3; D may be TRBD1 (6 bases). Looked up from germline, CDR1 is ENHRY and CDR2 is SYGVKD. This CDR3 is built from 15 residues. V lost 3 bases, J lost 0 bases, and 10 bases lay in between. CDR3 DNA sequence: TGTGCCATCAGTGATGGGACACTTAGCACAGATACGCAGTATTTT. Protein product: CAISDGTLSTDTQYF.

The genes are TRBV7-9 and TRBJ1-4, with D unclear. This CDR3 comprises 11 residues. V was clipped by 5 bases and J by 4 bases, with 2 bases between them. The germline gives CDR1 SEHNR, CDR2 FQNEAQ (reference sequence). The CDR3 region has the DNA TGTGCCAGCAGCCTTAATGAAAAACTGTTTTTT. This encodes CASSLNEKLFF. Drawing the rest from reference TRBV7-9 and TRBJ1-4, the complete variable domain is DTGVSQNPRHKITKRGQNVTFRCDPISEHNRLYWYRQTLGQGPEFLTYFQNEAQLEKSRLLSDRFSAERPKGSFSTLEIQRTEQGDSAMYLCASSLNEKLFFGSGTQLSVL.

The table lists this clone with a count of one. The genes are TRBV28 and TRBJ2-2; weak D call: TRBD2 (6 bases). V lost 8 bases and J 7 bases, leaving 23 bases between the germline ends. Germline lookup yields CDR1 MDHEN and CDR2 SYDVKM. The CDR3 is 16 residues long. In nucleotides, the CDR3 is TGTGCCAGCGAAAACGTAGCATGGGGGGTAAACGGGGAGCTGTTTTTT. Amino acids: CASENVAWGVNGELFF. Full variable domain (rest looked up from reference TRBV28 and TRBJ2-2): DVKVTQSSRYLVKRTGEKVFLECVQDMDHENMFWYRQDPGLGLRLIYFSYDVKMKEKGDIPEGYSVSREKKERFSLILESASTNQTSMYLCASENVAWGVNGELFFGEGSRLTVL.

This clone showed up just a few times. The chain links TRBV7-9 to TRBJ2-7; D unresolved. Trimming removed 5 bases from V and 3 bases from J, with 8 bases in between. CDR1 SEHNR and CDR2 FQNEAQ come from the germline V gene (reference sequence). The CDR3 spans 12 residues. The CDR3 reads CASSDIDYEQYF. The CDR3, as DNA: TGTGCCAGCAGCGACATCGACTACGAGCAGTACTTC.

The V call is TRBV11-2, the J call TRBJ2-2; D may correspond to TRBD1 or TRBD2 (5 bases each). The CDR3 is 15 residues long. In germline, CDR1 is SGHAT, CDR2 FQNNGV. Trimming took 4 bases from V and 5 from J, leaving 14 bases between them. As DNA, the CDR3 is TGTGCCAGCAGCTCAGGGACGGTGGGGACCGGGGAGCTGTTTTTT. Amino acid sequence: CASSSGTVGTGELFF.

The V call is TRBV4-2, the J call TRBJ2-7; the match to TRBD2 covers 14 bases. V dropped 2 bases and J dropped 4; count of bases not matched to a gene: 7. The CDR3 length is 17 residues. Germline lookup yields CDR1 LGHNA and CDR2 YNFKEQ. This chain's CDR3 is CASSQRGLAGDMYEQYF. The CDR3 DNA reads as TGTGCCAGCAGCCAAAGGGGACTAGCGGGAGATATGTACGAGCAGTACTTC.

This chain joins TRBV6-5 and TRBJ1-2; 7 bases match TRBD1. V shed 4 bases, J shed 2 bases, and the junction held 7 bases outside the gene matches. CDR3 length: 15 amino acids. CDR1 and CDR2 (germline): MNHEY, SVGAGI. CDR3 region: CASSFRTGSNYGYTF. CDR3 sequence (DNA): TGTGCCAGCAGTTTTCGGACAGGATCAAACTATGGCTACACCTTC.

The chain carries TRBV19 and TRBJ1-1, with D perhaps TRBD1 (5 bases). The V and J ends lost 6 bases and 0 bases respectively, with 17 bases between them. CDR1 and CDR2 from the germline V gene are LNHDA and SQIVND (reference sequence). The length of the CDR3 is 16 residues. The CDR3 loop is CASSAVLEGVNTEAFF. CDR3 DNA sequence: TGTGCCAGTAGCGCCGTGTTGGAAGGGGTGAACACTGAAGCTTTCTTT.

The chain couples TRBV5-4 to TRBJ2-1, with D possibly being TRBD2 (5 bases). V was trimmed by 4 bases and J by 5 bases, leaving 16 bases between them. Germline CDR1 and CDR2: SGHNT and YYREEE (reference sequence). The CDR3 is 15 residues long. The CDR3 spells CASSDYSPANNEQFF. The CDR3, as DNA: TGTGCCAGCAGCGACTACTCCCCGGCCAACAATGAGCAGTTCTTC. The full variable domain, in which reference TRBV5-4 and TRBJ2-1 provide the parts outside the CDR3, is ETGVTQSPTHLIKTRGQQVTLRCSSQSGHNTVSWYQQALGQGPQFIFQYYREEENGRGNFPPRFSGLQFPNYSSELNVNALELDDSALYLCASSDYSPANNEQFFGPGTRLTVL.

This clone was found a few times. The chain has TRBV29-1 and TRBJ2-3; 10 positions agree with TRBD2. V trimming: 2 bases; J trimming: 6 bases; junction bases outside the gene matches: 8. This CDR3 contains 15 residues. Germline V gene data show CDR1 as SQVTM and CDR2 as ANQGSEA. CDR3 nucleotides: TGCAGCGTTGAACTGACTAGCGGGCAGAGGGATACGCAGTATTTT. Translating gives CSVELTSGQRDTQYF.

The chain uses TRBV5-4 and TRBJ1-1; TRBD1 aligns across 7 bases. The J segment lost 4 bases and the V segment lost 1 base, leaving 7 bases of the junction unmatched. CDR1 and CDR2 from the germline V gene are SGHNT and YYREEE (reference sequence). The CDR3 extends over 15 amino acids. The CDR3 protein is CASSLRGGLITEAFF. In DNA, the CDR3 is TGTGCCAGCAGCTTGAGAGGGGGCCTTATCACTGAAGCTTTCTTT.

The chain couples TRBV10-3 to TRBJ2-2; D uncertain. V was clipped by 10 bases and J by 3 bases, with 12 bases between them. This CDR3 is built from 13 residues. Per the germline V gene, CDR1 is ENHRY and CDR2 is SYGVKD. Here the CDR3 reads CASASDDTGELFF. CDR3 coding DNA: TGTGCCAGCGCCAGTGACGACACCGGGGAGCTGTTTTTT.

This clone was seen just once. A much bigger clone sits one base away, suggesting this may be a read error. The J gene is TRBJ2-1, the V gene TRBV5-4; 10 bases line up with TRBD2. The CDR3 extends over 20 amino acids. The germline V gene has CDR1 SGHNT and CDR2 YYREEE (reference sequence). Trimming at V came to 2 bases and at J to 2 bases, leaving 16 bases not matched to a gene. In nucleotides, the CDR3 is TGTGCCAGCAGCTTCCATACTAGCGGGACCCTGAATGGAGCCTACAATGAGCAGTTCTTC. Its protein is CASSFHTSGTLNGAYNEQFF.

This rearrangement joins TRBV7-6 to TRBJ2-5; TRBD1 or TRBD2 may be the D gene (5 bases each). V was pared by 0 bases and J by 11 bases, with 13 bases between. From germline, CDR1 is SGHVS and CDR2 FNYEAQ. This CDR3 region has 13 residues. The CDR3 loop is CASSLAGTGEQYF. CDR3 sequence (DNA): TGTGCCAGCAGCTTAGCAGGGACCGGGGAGCAGTACTTC.

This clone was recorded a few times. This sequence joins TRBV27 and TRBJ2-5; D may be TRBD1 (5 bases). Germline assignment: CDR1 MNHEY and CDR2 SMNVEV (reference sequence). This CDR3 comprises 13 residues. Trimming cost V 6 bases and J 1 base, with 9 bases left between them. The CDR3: CASRDIIQETQYF. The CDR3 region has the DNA TGTGCCAGCAGGGACATAATCCAAGAGACCCAGTACTTC.

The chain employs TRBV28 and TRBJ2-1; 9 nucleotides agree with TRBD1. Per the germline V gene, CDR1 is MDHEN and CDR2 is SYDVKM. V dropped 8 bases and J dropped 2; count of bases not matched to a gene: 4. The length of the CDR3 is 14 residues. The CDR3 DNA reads TGTGCCAGCGCAGGACAGGGGACCTACAATGAGCAGTTCTTC. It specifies CASAGQGTYNEQFF.

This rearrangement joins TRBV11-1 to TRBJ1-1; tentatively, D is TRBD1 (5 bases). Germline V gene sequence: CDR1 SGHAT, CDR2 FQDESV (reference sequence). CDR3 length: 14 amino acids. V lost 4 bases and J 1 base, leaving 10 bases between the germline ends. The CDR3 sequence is CASSSRGWNTEAFF. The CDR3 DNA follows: TGTGCCAGCAGCTCGAGGGGTTGGAACACTGAAGCTTTCTTT.

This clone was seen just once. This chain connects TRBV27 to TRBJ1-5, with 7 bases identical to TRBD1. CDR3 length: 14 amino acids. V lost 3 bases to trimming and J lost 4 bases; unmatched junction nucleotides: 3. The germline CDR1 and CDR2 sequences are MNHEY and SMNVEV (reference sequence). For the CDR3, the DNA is TGTGCCAGCAGTTTCACAGGGGAAAATCAGCCCCAGCATTTT. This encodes CASSFTGENQPQHF.

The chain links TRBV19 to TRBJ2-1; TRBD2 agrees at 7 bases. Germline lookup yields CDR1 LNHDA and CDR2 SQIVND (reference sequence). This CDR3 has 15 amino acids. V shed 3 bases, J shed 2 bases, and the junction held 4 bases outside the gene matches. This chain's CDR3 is CASSMPSGAYNEQFF. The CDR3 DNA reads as TGTGCCAGTAGTATGCCTAGCGGAGCCTACAATGAGCAGTTCTTC.

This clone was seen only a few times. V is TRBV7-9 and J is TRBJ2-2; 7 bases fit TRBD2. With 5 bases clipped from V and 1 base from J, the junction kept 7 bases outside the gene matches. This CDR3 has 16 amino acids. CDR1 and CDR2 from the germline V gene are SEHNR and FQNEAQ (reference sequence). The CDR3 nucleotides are TGTGCCAGCAGCACACGTGGCGGGAGGAACACCGGGGAGCTGTTTTTT. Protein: CASSTRGGRNTGELFF.

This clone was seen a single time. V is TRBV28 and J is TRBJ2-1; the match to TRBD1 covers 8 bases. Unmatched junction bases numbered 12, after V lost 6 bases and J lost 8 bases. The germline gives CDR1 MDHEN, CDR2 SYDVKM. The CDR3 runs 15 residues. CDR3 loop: CASRPGTGLIDEQFF. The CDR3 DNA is TGTGCCAGCAGACCCGGGACAGGATTAATCGATGAGCAGTTCTTC.

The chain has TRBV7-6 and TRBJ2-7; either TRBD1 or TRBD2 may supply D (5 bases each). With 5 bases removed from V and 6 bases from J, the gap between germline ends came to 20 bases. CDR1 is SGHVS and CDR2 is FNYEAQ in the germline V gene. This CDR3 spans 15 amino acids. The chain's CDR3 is CASSAPGTIGSEQYF. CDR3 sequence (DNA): TGTGCCAGCAGCGCTCCCGGGACGATCGGTTCCGAGCAGTACTTC.

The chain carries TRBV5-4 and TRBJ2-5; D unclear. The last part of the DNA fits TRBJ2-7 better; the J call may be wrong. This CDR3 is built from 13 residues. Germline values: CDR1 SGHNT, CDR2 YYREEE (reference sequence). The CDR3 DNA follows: TGTGCCAGCAGCTTGTCAAACAAGGACGAGCAGTACTTC. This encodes CASSLSNKDEQYF.

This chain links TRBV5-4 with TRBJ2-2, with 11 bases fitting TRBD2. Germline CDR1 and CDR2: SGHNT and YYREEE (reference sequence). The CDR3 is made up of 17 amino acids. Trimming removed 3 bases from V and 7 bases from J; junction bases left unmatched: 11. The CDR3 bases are TGTGCCAGCAGCTACCCACTAGCGGGAGAACGAGGCGGGGAGCTGTTTTTT. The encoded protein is CASSYPLAGERGGELFF.

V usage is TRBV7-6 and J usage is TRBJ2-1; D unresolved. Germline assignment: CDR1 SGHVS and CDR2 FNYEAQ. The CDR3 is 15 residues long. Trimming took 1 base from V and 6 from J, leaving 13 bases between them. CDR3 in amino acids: CASSLGGEVINEQFF. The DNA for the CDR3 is TGTGCCAGCAGCTTAGGCGGAGAAGTGATCAATGAGCAGTTCTTC.

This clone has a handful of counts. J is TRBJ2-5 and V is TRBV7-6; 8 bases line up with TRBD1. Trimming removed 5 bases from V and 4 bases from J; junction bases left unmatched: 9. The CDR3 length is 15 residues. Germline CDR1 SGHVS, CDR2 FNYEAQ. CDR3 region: CASSLSKGQGETQYF. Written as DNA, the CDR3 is TGTGCCAGCAGCCTATCAAAAGGACAGGGAGAGACCCAGTACTTC.

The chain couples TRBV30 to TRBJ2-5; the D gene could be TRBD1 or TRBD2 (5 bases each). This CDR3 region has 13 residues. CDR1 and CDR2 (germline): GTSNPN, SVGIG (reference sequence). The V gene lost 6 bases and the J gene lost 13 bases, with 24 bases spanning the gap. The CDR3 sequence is CACISGARGERYF. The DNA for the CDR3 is TGTGCCTGCATCTCCGGGGCCAGAGGCGAGCGGTACTTC.